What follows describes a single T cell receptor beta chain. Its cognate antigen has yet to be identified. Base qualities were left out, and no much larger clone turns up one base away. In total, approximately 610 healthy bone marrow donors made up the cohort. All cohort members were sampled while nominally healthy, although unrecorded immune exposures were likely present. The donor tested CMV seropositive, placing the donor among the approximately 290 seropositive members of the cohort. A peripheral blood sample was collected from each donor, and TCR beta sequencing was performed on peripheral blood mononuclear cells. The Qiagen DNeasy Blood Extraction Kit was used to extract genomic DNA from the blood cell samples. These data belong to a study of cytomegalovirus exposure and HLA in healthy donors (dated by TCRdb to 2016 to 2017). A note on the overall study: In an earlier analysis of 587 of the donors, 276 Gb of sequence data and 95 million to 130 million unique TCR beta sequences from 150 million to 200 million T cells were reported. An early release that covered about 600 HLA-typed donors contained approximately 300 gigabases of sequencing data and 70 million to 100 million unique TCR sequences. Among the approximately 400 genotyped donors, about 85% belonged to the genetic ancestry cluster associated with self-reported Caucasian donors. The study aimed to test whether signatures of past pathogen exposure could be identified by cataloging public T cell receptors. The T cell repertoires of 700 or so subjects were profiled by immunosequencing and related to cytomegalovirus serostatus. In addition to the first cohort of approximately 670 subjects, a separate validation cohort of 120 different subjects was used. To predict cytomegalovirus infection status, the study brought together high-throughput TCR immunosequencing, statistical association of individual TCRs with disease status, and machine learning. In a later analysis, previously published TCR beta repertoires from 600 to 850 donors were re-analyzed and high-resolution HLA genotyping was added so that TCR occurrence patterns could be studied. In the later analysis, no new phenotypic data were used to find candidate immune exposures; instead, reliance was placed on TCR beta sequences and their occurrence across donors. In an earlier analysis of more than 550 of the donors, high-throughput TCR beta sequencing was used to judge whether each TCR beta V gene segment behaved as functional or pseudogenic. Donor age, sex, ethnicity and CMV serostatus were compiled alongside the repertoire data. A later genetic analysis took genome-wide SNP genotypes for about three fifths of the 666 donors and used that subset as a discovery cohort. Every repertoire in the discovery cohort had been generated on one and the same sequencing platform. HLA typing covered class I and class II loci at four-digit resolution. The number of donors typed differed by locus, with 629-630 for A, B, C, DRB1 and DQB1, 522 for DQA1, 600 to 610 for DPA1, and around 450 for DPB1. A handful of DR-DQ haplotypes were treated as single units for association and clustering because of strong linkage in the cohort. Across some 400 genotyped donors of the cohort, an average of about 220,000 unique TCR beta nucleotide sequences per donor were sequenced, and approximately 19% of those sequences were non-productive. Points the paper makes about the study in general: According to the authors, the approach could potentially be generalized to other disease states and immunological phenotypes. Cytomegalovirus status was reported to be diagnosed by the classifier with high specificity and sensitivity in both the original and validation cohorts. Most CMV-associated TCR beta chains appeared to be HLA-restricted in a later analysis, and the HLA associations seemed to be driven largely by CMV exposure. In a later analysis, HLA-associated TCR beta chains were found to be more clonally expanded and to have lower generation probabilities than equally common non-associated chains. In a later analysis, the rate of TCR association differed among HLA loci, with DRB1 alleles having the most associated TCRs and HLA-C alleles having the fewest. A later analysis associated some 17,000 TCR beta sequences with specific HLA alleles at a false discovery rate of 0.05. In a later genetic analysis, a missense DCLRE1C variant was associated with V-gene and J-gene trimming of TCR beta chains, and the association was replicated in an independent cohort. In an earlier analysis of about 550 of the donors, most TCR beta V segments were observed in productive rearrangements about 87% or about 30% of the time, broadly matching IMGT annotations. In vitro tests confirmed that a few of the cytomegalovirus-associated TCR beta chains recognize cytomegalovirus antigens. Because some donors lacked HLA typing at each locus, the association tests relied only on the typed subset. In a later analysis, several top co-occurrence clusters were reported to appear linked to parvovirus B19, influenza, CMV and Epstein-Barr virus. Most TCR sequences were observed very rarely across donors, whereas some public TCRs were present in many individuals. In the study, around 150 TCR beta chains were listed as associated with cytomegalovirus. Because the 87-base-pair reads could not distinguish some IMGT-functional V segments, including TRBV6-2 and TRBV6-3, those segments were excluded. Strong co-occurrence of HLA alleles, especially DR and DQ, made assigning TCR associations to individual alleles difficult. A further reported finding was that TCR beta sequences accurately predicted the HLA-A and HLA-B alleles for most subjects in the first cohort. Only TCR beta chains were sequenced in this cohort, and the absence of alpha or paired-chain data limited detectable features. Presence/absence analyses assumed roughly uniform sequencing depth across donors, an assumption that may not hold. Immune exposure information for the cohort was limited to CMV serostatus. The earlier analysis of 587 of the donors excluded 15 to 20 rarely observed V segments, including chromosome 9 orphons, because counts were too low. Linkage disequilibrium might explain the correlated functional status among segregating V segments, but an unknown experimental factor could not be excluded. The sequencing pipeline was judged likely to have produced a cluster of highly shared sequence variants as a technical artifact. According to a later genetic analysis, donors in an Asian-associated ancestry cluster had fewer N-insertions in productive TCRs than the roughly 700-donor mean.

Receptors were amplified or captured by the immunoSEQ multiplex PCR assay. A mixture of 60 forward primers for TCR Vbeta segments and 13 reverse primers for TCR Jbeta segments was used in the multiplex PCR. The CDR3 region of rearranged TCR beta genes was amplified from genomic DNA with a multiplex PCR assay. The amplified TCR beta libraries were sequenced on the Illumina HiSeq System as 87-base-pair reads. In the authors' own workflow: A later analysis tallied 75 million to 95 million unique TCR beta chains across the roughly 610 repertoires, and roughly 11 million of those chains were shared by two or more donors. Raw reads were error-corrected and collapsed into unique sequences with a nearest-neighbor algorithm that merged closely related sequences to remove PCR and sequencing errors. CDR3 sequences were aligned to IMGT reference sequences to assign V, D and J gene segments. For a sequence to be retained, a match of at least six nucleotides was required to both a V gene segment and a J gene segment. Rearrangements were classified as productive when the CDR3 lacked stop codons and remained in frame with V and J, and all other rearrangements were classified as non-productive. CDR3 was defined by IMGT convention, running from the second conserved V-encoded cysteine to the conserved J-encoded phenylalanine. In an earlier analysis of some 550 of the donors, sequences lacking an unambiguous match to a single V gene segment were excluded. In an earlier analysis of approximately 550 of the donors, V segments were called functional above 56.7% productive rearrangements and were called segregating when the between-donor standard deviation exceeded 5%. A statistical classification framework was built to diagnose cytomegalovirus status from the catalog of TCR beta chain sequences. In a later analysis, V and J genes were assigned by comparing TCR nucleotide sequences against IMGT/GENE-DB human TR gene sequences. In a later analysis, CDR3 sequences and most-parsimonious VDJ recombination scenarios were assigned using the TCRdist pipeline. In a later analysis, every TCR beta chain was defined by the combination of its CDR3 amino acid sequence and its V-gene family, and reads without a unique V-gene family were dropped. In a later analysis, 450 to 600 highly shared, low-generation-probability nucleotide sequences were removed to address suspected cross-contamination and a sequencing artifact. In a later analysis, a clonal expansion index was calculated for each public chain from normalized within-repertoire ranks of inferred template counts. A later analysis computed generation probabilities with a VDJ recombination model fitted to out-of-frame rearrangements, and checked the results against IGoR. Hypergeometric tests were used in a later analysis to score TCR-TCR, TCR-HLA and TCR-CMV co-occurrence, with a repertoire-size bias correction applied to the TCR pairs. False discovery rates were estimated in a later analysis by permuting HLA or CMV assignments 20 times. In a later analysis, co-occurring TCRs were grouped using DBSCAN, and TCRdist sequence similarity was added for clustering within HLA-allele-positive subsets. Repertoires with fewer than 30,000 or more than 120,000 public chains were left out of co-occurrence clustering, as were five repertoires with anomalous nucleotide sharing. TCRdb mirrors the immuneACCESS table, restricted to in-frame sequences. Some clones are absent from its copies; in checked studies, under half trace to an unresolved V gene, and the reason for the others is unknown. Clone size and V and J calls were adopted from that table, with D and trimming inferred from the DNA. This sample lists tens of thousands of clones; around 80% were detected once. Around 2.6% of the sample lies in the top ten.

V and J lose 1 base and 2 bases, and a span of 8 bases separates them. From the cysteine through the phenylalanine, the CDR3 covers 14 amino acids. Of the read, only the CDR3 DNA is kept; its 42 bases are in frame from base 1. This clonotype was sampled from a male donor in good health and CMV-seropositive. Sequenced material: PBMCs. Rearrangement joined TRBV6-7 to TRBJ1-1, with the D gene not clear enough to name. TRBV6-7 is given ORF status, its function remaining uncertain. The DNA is TGTGCCAGCAGTTACTGTCCTAGAAACACTGAAGCTTTCTTT. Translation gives CASSYCPRNTEAFF.